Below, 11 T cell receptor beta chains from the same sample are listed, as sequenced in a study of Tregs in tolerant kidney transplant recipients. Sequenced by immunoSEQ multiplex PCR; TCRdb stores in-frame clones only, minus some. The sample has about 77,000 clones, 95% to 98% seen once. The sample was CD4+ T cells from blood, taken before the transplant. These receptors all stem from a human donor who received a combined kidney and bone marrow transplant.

The CDR3 DNA follows: TGTGCCAGCAGTTTCGGCAGGGCACGGTGTAGCCAGCCCCAGCATTTT. Translated: CASSFGRARCSQPQHF. The rearrangement uses TRBV6-9 and TRBJ1-5, with D possibly TRBD1 on 5 matching bases. CDR3 size: 16 residues. In germline, CDR1 is MNHGY, CDR2 SVAAGI. V was shortened by 4 bases and J by 7 bases, with 20 bases between the two germline ends.

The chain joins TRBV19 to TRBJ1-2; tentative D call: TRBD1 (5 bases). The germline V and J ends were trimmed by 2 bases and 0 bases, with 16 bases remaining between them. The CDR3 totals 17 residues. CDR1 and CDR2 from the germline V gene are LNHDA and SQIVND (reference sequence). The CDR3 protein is CASSISKGLRANYGYTF. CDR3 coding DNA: TGTGCCAGTAGTATAAGTAAGGGGCTGAGAGCTAACTATGGCTACACCTTC.

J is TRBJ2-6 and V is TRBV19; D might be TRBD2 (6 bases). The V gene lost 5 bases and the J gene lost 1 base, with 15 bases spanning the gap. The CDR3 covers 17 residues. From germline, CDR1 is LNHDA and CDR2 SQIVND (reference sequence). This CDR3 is CASSRLTRESGANVLTF. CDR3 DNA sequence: TGTGCCAGTAGTCGGTTAACGCGGGAATCTGGGGCCAACGTCCTGACTTTC.

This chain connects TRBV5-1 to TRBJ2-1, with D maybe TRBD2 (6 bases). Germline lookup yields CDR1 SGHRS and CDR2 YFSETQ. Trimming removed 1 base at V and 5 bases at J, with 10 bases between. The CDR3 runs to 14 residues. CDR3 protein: CASSLPGVNNEQFF. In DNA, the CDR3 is TGCGCCAGCAGCTTGCCGGGAGTGAACAATGAGCAGTTCTTC.

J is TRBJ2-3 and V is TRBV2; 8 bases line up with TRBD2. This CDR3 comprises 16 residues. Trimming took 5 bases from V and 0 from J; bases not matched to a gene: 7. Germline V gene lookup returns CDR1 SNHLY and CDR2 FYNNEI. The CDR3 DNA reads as TGTGCCAGCAGTTGGGCGGGGGGAACTAGCACAGATACGCAGTATTTT. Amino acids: CASSWAGGTSTDTQYF.

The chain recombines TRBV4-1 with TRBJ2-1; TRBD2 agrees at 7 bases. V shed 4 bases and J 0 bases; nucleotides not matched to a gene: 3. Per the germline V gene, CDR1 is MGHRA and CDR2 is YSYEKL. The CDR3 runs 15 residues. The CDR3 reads CASSLSGTSYNEQFF. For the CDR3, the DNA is TGCGCCAGCAGCCTCAGCGGGACCTCCTACAATGAGCAGTTCTTC.

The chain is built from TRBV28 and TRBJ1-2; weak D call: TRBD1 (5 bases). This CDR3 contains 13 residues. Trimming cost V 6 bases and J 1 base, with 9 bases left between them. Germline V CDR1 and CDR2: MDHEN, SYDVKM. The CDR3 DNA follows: TGTGCCAGCAGGGGGCAATTTAACTATGGCTACACCTTC. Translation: CASRGQFNYGYTF.

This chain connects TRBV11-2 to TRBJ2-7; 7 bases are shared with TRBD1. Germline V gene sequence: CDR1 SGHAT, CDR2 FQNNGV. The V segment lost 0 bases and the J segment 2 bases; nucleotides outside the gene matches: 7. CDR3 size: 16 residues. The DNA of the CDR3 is TGTGCCAGCAGCTTAGATATTTTAGGGACAGCCTACGAGCAGTACTTC. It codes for CASSLDILGTAYEQYF.

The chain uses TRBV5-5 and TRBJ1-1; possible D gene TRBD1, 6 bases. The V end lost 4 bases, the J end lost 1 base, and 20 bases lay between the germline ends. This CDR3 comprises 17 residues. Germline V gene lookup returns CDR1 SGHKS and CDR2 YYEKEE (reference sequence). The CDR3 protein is CASSAYRVQRTNTEAFF. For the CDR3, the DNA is TGTGCCAGCAGCGCATACAGGGTGCAGAGGACGAACACTGAAGCTTTCTTT.

The CDR3 DNA reads TGTGCCAGCATACGAAGCGGGGGGGCGGATACGCAGTATTTT. Translated, it gives CASIRSGGADTQYF. V gene TRBV6-1 combines with J gene TRBJ2-3; 10 bases are shared with TRBD2. This CDR3 has 14 residues. CDR1 and CDR2 (germline): MNHNS, SASEGT. The junction had 7 bases not matched to a gene; V was cut back by 7 bases and J by 6 bases.

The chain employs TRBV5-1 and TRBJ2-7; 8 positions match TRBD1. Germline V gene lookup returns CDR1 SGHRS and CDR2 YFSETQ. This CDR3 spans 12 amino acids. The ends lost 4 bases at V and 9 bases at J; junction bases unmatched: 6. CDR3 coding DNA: TGCGCCAGCAGCCCCGGACAGGGCGGGCAGTACTTC. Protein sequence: CASSPGQGGQYF.